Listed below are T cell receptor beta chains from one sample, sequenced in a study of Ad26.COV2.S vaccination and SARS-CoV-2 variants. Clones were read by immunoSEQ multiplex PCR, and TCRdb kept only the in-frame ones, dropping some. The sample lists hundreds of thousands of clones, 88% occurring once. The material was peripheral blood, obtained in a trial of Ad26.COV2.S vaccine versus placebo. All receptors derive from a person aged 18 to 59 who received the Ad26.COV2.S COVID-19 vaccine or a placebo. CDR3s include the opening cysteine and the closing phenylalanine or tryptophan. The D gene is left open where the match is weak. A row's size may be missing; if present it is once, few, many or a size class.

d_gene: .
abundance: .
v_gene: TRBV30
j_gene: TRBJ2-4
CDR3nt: TGTGCCTGGAGTGTACCCCTAAAAAACATTCAGTACTTC
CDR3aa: CAWSVPLKNIQYF

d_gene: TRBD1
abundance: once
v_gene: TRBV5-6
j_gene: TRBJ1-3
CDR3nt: TGTGCCAGCAGTCACAGGGGGCGCGGAAACACCATATATTTT
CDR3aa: CASSHRGRGNTIYF

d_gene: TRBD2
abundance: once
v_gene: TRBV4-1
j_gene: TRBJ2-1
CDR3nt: TGCGCCAGCAGCCAAGTCATGGGACTAGCGGCACCAAGAGTGGGGAATGAGCAGTTCTTC
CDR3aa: CASSQVMGLAAPRVGNEQFF

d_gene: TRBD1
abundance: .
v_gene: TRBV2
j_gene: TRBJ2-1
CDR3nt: TGTGCCAGCAGTGAAGGCAGGGGGCAGATAAATGAGCAGTTCTTC
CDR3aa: CASSEGRGQINEQFF

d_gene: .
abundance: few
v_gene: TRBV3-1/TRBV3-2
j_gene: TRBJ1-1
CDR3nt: TGTGCCAGCAGCCAAGGGGGCAGGGTGATCACTGAAGCTTTCTTT
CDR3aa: CASSQGGRVITEAFF

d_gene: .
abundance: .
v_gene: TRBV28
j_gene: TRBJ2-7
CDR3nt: TGTGCCAGCAGTTTTGAAAGGGACGGATCTTACGAGCAGTACTTC
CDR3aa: CASSFERDGSYEQYF

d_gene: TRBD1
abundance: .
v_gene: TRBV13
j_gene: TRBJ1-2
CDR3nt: TGTGCCAGCAGCACACAGGGGGAACACTATGGCTACACCTTC
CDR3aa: CASSTQGEHYGYTF

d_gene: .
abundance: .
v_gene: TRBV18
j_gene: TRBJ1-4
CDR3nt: TGTGCCAGCTCACCACCGGTAGGGACAAGCTATGGTGAAAAACTGTTTTTT
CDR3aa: CASSPPVGTSYGEKLFF

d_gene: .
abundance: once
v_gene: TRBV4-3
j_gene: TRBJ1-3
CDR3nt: TGCGCCAGCAGCCAAGAGACAGGCGCCTCTGGAAACACCATATATTTT
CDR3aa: CASSQETGASGNTIYF

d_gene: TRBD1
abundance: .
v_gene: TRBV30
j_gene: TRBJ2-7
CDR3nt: TGTGCCTGGCTGGGACAGAGCCACGGCGAGCAGTACTTC
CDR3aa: CAWLGQSHGEQYF

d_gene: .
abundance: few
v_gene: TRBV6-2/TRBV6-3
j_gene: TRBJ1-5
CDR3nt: TGTGCCAGCAGTTACGGTCGCCGACTGGGTGGTCAGCCCCAGCATTTT
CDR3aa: CASSYGRRLGGQPQHF

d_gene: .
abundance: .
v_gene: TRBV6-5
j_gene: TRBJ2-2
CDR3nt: TGTGCCAGCACAGATCGACTAGTCAGCCCCGGGGAGCTGTTTTTT
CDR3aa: CASTDRLVSPGELFF

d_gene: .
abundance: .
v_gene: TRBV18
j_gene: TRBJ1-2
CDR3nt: TGTGCCAGCTCACCAACGCGTGACATGGAAACCACCTTC
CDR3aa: CASSPTRDMETTF

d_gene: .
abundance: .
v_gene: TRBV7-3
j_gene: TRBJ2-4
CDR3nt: TGTGCCAGCAGCTTTACGGGACCAAAAAACATTCAGTACTTC
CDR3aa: CASSFTGPKNIQYF

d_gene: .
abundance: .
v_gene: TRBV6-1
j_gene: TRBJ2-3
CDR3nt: TGTGCCAGCAGTGAAGAGCCCATTCCGGGAACAGAAGGCACAGATACGCAGTATTTT
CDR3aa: CASSEEPIPGTEGTDTQYF

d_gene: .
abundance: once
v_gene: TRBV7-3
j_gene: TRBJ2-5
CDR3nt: TGTGCCAGCAGTCGACCGGGTGGAGAGACCCAGTACTTC
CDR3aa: CASSRPGGETQYF

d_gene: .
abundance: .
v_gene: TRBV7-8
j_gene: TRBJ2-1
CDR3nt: TGTGCCAGCAGCTTAGGGCGAGAGCAGTTCTTC
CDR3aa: CASSLGREQFF

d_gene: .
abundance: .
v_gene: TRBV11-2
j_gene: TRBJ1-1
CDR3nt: TGTGCCAGCAAAAGAAGCCAGGGAACTGAAGCTTTCTTT
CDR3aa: CASKRSQGTEAFF

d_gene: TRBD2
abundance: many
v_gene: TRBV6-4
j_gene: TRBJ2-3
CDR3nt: TGTGCCAGCAGTGACGAGGCGGGAGGGCCAGATACGCAGTATTTT
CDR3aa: CASSDEAGGPDTQYF

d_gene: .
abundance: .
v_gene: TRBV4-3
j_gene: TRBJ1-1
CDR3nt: TGCGCCAGCAGCCAAGTTCAGGGTTTGGAAGCTTTCTTT
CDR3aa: CASSQVQGLEAFF

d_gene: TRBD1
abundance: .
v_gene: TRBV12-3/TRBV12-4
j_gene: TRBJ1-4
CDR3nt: TGTGCCAGCAGTTTGACAGGGGGTGAAAAACTGTTTTTT
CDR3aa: CASSLTGGEKLFF

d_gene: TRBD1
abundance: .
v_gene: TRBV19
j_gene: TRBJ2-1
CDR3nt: TGTGCCACCCAGTACCGGGGACAGGTCAATGAGCAGTTCTTC
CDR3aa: CATQYRGQVNEQFF

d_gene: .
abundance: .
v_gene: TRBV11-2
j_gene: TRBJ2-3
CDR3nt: TGTGCCAGCAGCACCCAACAGGGAGGCACAGATACGCAGTATTTT
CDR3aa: CASSTQQGGTDTQYF

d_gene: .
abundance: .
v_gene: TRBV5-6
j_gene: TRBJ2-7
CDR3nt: TGTGCCAGTGATCGGCAGGGGAACTACGAGCAGTACTTC
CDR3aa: CASDRQGNYEQYF

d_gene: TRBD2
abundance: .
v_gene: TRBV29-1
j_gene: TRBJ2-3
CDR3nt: TGCAGCGTTGAAGCTAGCGGGGTGCAGGATACGCAGTATTTT
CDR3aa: CSVEASGVQDTQYF

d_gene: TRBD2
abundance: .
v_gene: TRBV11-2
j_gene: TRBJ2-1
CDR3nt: TGTGCCAGCAGCTTAGAGGGCGGGAGCGGGCAGTTCTTC
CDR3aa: CASSLEGGSGQFF

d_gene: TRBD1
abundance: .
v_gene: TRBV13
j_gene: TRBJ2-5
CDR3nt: TGTGCCAGCAGCTCGTCAATGGGACAGGGCGGAGAGACCCAGTACTTC
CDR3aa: CASSSSMGQGGETQYF

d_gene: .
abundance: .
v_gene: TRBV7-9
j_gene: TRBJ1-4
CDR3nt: TGTGCCAGCAGTCCGGGGGCGCGTGAAAAACTGTTTTTT
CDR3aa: CASSPGAREKLFF

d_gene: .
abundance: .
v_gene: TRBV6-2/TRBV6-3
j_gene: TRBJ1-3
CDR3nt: TGTGCCAGCAGTTACTCGATGGGACGGTCCTCTGGAAACACCATATATTTT
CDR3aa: CASSYSMGRSSGNTIYF

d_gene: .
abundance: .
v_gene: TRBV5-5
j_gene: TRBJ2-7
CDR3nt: TGTGCCAGCAGCTTGCCCTCAAGTGGGCAGTACTTC
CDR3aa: CASSLPSSGQYF

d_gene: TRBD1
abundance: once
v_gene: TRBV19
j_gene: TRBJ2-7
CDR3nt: TGTGCCAGTAGTGGCCGAAGACAGGGCTCCTACGAGCAGTACTTC
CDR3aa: CASSGRRQGSYEQYF

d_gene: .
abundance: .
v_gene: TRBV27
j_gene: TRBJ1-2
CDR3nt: TGTGCCAGCAGTTCCCCAGGGGACTATGGCTACACCTTC
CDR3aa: CASSSPGDYGYTF

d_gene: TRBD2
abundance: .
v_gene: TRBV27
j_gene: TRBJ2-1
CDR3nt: TGTGCCAGCAGTTACCCCTCCGGGACAGGGGGACTAGCGGGGTATGATGAGCAGTTCTTC
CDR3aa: CASSYPSGTGGLAGYDEQFF

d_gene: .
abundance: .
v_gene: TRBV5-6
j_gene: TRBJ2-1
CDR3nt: TGTGCCAGCAGCTTAGCGTATGAGCAGTTCTTC
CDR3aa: CASSLAYEQFF

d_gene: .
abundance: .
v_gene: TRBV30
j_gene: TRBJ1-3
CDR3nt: TGTGCCTGGAGTTTAGTCTCTGGAAACACCATATATTTT
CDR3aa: CAWSLVSGNTIYF

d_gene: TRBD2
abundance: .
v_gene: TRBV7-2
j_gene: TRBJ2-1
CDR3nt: TGTGCCAGCAGCTTAGATCCGGGCGGGGGGGCCTGGAAATTCTTC
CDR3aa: CASSLDPGGGAWKFF

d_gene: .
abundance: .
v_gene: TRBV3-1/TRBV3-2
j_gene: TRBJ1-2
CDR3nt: TGTGCCAGCAGCCCCAACGGGGAAGTCTATGGCTACACCTTC
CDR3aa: CASSPNGEVYGYTF

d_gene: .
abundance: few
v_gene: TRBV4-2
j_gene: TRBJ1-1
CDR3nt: TGTGCCAGCAGCCTCGGGGTAGGGCAGGCCTACACTGAAGCTTTCTTT
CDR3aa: CASSLGVGQAYTEAFF

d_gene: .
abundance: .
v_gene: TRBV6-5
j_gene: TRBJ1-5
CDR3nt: TGTGCCAGCAGTCGAGGATCCACAGGGCATCAGCCCCAGCATTTT
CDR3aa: CASSRGSTGHQPQHF

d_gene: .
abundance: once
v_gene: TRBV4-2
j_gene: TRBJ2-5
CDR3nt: TGTGCCAGCAGCCAAGAAGGACGGGGGGCTGGGGAGACCCAGTACTTC
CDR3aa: CASSQEGRGAGETQYF

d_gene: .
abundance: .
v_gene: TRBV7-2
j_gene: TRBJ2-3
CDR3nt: TGTGCCAGCAGCTTAGGAGGGGTCGCAGATACGCAGTATTTT
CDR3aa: CASSLGGVADTQYF

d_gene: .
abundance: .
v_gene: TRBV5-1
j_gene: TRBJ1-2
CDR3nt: TGCGCCAGCAGACTGGACGGAGACTATGGCTACACCTTC
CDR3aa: CASRLDGDYGYTF

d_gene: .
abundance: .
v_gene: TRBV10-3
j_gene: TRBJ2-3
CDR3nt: TGTGCCAGCAAACAGGACACAGATACGCAGTATTTT
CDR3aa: CASKQDTDTQYF

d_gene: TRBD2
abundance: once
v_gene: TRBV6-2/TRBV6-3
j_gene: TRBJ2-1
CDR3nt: TGTGCCAGCAGTTATGTAGCGGGGGCCTACAATGAGCAGTTCTTC
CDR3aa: CASSYVAGAYNEQFF

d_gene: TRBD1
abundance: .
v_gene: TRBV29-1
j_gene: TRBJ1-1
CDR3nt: TGCAGCGTCGTATCCGGGACAGGGGTTAGGACCACTGAAGCTTTCTTT
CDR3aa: CSVVSGTGVRTTEAFF

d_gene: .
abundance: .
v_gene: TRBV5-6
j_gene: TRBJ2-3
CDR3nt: TGTGCCAGCAGCCGTATAGAGTTCAGCACAGATACGCAGTATTTT
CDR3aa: CASSRIEFSTDTQYF

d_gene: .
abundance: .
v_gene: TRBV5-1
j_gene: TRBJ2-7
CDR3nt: TGCGCCAGCAGCAGGGGAGATTCCTACGAGCAGTACTTC
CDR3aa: CASSRGDSYEQYF

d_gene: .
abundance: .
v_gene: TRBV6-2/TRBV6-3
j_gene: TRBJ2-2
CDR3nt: TGTGCCAGCAGTCCCTCAACGGGCGGGGAGCTGTTTTTT
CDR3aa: CASSPSTGGELFF

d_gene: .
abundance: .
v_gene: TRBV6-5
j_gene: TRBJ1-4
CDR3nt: TGTGCCAGTGGCGACAGTCCAACTAATGAAAAACTGTTTTTT
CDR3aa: CASGDSPTNEKLFF

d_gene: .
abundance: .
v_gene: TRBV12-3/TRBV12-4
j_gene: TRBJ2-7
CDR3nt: TGTGCCAGCACCTACGGGCCCTCCTACGAGCAGTACTTC
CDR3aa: CASTYGPSYEQYF

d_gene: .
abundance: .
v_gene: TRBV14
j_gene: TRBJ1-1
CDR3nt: TGTGCCAGCAGCCAAGTCCGGGGGTATACTGAAGCTTTCTTT
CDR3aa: CASSQVRGYTEAFF

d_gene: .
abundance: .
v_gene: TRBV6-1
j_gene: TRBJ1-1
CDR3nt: TGTGCCAGCGGCGCCTTGGATCGCACTGAAGCTTTCTTT
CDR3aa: CASGALDRTEAFF

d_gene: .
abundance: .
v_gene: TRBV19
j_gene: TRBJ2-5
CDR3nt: TGTGCCAGTAGTATAGCGGGGCAAGAGACCCAGTACTTC
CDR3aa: CASSIAGQETQYF

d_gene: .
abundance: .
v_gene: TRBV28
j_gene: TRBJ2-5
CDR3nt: TGTGCCAGCAGTTCTAAAGGGACCCAGTACTTC
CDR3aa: CASSSKGTQYF

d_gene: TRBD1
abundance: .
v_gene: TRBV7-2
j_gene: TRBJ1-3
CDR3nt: TGTGCCAGCAGCCCCGGGACAGGGAGAGGGGGAGGAAACACCATATATTTT
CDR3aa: CASSPGTGRGGGNTIYF

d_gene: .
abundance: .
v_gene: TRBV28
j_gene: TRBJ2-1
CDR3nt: TGTGCCAGTCGGATGGGGGAGCAGTTCTTC
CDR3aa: CASRMGEQFF

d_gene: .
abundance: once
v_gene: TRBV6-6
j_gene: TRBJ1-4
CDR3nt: TGTGCCAGCAGTTATGCCAATCACGAAAAACTGTTTTTT
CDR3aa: CASSYANHEKLFF

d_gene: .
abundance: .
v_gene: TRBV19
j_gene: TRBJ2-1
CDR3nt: TGTGCCAGTAGTCGGGATCTCGATGAGCAGTTCTTC
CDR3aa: CASSRDLDEQFF

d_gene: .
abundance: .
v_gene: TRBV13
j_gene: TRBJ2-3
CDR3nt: TGTGCCAGCAGCTTAGGCGCTTCTTCGGATACGCAGTATTTT
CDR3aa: CASSLGASSDTQYF

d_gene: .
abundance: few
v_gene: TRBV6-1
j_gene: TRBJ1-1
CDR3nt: TGTGCCAGCAGTGATTTGGCGGGTAGTCAAGCTTTCTTT
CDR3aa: CASSDLAGSQAFF